What follows are 18 T cell receptor beta chains derived from one specimen sequenced in a study of CD8+ T cells in alopecia areata. As the sequencing template, cDNA was produced by extracting RNA and reverse transcribing it. TCRdb's table, derived via immunoSEQ multiplex PCR, lists solely in-frame clones and lacks some. The sample holds more than 90,000 clones, and no clone turns up only once. The sequenced sample consisted of lesional skin. The receptors shown here come from a C3H/HeJ mouse with alopecia areata. MHC haplotype: H2-k.

As concerns this clone: Genes and germline are mouse. Read coverage stops 4 residues before the CDR3 terminus; the germline J gene supplies the remainder. The chain combines TRBV14 with TRBJ2-3; 10 bases map to TRBD2. The J segment lost 0 bases and the V segment lost 3 bases, leaving 1 base of the junction unmatched. Looked up from germline, CDR1 is SGHDT and CDR2 is FRDEAV. CDR3 length: 15 residues. The part of the CDR3 DNA that was read is TGTGCCAGCAGTTGGACTGGGGGTAGTGCAGAA. This codes for CASSWTGGSAE. The CDR3 reads in full as CASSWTGGSAETLYF. The full variable domain, in which reference TRBV14 and TRBJ2-3 provide the parts outside the CDR3, is EAGVTQSPRYAVLQEGQAVSFWCDPISGHDTLYWYQQPRDQGPQLLVYFRDEAVIDNSQLPSDRFSAVRPKGTNSTLKIQSAKQGDTATYLCASSWTGGSAETLYFGSGTRLTVL.

This clone came up many times. Mouse gene names apply. The read comes to an end 4 residues before the CDR3 does, leaving the germline J gene to fill in the end. The J gene is TRBJ2-1, the V gene TRBV1; 9 bases line up with TRBD1. Germline lookup yields CDR1 NSQYPW and CDR2 LRSPGD (reference sequence). CDR3 length equals 13 residues. The CDR3 is CTCRQGAKAEQFF. The covered CDR3 bases are TGCACCTGCAGACAGGGGGCGAAGGCT. Combining the CDR3 with reference TRBV1 and TRBJ2-1 gives the whole variable domain VTLLEQNPRWRLVPRGQAVNLRCILKNSQYPWMSWYQQDLQKQLQWLFTLRSPGDKEVKSLPGADYLATRVTDTELRLQVANMSQGRTLYCTCRQGAKAEQFFGPGTRLTVL.

In the case of this clone: TCRdb gives a protein that differs at residue 13 from what the DNA encodes, so the protein here is translated from the DNA. All gene names here are mouse names. The read is 3 residues too short to cover the CDR3 end, so that end is filled in from the germline J gene. This chain connects TRBV13-3 to TRBJ1-3, with D possibly being TRBD1 (5 bases). Germline V gene lookup returns CDR1 NNHDY and CDR2 SYVADS. V lost 0 bases and J lost 2, with 12 bases in between. The length of the CDR3 is 16 residues. The CDR3 protein is CASSDASGQAGNTLYF. The covered CDR3 bases are TGTGCCAGCAGTGATGCATCAGGGCAGGCTGGAAATACG.

This clone was counted only a few times. The gene names given are mouse names. The read ends 4 residues before the CDR3 terminus; that terminus is restored from the germline J gene. The chain combines TRBV19 with TRBJ2-7; 11 nucleotides match TRBD2. Per the germline V gene, CDR1 is FNHDT and CDR2 is SITEND (reference sequence). This CDR3 contains 14 residues. Incomplete CDR3 DNA: TGTGCCAGCATCCCGGGACTGGGGGCTTAT. Protein: CASIPGLGAY. In full, the CDR3 reads CASIPGLGAYEQYF. Using reference TRBV19 and TRBJ2-7 for the parts outside the CDR3, the full variable domain is GGIITQTPKFLIGQEGQKLTLKCQQNFNHDTMYWYRQDSGKGLRLIYYSITENDLQKGDLSEGYDASREKKSSFSLTVTSAQKNEMAVFLCASIPGLGAYEQYFGPGTRLTVL.

Concerning this clone: These gene names are mouse names. The read falls 4 residues short of the CDR3 end, and the missing part is taken from the germline J gene. This chain joins TRBV19 and TRBJ2-7; D is perhaps TRBD1 (6 bases). This CDR3 is built from 12 residues. CDR1 FNHDT and CDR2 SITEND come from the germline V gene (reference sequence). The CDR3 DNA, read in part, is TGTGCCAGCAGTACACAGGGAAAT. Amino acid sequence: CASSTQGN. The entire CDR3 protein reads CASSTQGNEQYF.

This clone was seen more than once but under ten times. The genes are named according to mouse. The CDR3 end is not reached by the read, which stops 4 residues before it; the germline J gene fills it in. The chain employs TRBV31 and TRBJ1-4; tentatively, D is TRBD1 (5 bases). V lost 3 bases, J lost 1 base, and 6 bases lay in between. The length of the CDR3 is 13 residues. Germline assignment: CDR1 GKSSPN and CDR2 SITVG. The sequenced part of the CDR3 DNA is TGTGCCTGGAGGGGGGGTTCCAACGAA. It translates to CAWRGGSNE. The whole CDR3 protein reads CAWRGGSNERLFF.

As for this clone: The gene symbols are mouse symbols. The CDR3 region is CASSPTGYEQYF. The covered CDR3 bases are TGTGCTAGCAGCCCGACTGGGTAT. The V call is TRBV17, the J call TRBJ2-7, with 7 nucleotides matching TRBD2. The read ends 4 residues early relative to the CDR3; the germline J gene fills the gap. Germline-derived CDR1 and CDR2 are MNHDT and YYDKIL. The CDR3 totals 12 residues.

This clone turned up a few times. The listed genes are named as in mouse. CDR3 bases read: TGCACCTGCAGTGCGGGGACTGGGGCTAGGAGCTCCTAT. It codes for CTCSAGTGARSSY. Given in full, the CDR3 is CTCSAGTGARSSYEQYF. The chain couples TRBV1 to TRBJ2-7, with TRBD2 matching 10 bases. The missing CDR3 end, 4 residues past where the read stops, is filled in from the germline J gene. Germline CDR1 and CDR2: NSQYPW and LRSPGD (reference sequence). The CDR3 has 17 residues. V trimming: 3 bases; J trimming: 0 bases; junction bases outside the gene matches: 8.

Note on this clone: The gene symbols are mouse symbols. Incomplete CDR3 DNA: TGTGCCAGCAGTGATAAGGCTGGGGGTTATGCT. As protein: CASSDKAGGYA. The CDR3 reads in full as CASSDKAGGYAEQFF. This chain uses TRBV13-1 with TRBJ2-1; TRBD2 aligns across 7 bases. The CDR3 extends 4 residues past the end of the read, so its final part is completed from the germline J gene. CDR1 NSHNY and CDR2 SYGAGN come from the germline V gene. The J segment lost 4 bases and the V segment lost 1 base, leaving 5 bases of the junction unmatched. CDR3 length equals 15 residues.

About this clone itself: Genes and germline are mouse. Read coverage stops 4 residues before the CDR3 terminus; the germline J gene supplies the remainder. The chain couples TRBV14 to TRBJ2-7; D may be TRBD2 (6 bases). CDR1 is SGHDT and CDR2 is FRDEAV in the germline V gene. The germline V and J ends were trimmed by 6 bases and 0 bases, with 13 bases remaining between them. The CDR3 runs 14 residues. CDR3 bases read: TGTGCCAGCAAAATTTCTGGGGACTCCTAT. It is translated as CASKISGDSY. The entire CDR3 sequence reads CASKISGDSYEQYF.

With regard to this clone: Here the gene names and germline are mouse. Coverage ceases 4 residues before the CDR3 finishes, and the germline J gene fills in the end. The chain employs TRBV13-3 and TRBJ2-1; 8 bases match TRBD2. Germline V gene sequence: CDR1 NNHDY, CDR2 SYVADS. The V and J ends lost 3 bases and 5 bases, in that order; junction bases with no gene match: 4. The CDR3 is made up of 14 amino acids. The part of the CDR3 DNA that was read is TGTGCCAGCAGTGGGGGGGGCGGGGATGCT. Translated, it gives CASSGGGGDA. The CDR3 in full is CASSGGGGDAEQFF.

This clone was picked up many times. At residue 12, the DNA translation does not agree with TCRdb's protein; the protein displayed here is the one encoded by the DNA. The gene symbols are mouse symbols. The observed sequence ends 3 residues before the CDR3 terminus, with the missing tail filled in from the germline J gene. This sequence joins TRBV13-3 and TRBJ1-3; 7 bases match TRBD1. Looked up from germline, CDR1 is NNHDY and CDR2 is SYVADS. The CDR3 loop spans 15 amino acids. With 5 bases clipped from V and 1 base from J, the junction kept 6 bases outside the gene matches. This chain's CDR3 is CASRYRGGSGNTLYF. CDR3 DNA (partial): TGTGCCAGCAGATACAGGGGAGGATCTGGAAATACG.

This clone was counted between two and nine times. The germline and genes are mouse ones. The read finishes 4 residues shy of the CDR3 end, and the germline J gene is used to complete it. Other nucleotide sequences in the sample specify the same CDR3. This chain links TRBV13-3 with TRBJ2-7; 10 bases agree with TRBD2. The CDR3 is 15 amino acids. Germline V gene data show CDR1 as NNHDY and CDR2 as SYVADS. The CDR3 region is CASSDRLGGRDEQYF. The DNA read from the CDR3 is TGTGCCAGCAGTGATCGGCTGGGGGGGCGCGAT.

In its sample, this clone was seen a few times. Gene names are the mouse ones. The read ends 4 residues before the CDR3 terminus; that terminus is restored from the germline J gene. This chain joins TRBV19 and TRBJ2-7, with D tentatively TRBD2 (6 bases). CDR1 is FNHDT, CDR2 SITEND, per germline (reference sequence). Trimming stripped 2 bases from V and 0 bases from J, with 12 bases between. The CDR3 loop spans 15 amino acids. CDR3 bases read: TGTGCCAGCAGTATCACCGGGACTAGCTCCTAT. Translation gives CASSITGTSSY. In full, the CDR3 is CASSITGTSSYEQYF.

This clone has at least ten counts. Here the gene names and germline are mouse. The read gets to within 4 residues of the CDR3 end, and the germline J gene fills in the rest. The chain couples TRBV13-3 to TRBJ2-7; 10 bases agree with TRBD1. Germline CDR1 and CDR2: NNHDY and SYVADS. The CDR3 has 12 amino acids. The sequenced part of the CDR3 DNA is TGTGCCAGCGACAGGGGGCGCGAT. The encoded protein is CASDRGRD. The full CDR3 protein is CASDRGRDEQYF.

A few counts support this clone. Genes and germline come from the mouse. The read finishes 4 residues shy of the CDR3 end, and the germline J gene is used to complete it. The J gene is TRBJ2-5, the V gene TRBV1, with D possibly being TRBD2 (6 bases). CDR3 length: 15 amino acids. The germline V gene has CDR1 NSQYPW and CDR2 LRSPGD (reference sequence). Partial CDR3 DNA: TGCACCTGCAGTGCAGATGGCTGGGGATGGGAC. Amino acid sequence: CTCSADGWGWD. Given in full, the CDR3 is CTCSADGWGWDTQYF.

With respect to this clone: Mouse names are used for the genes. The read terminates 4 residues before the CDR3 end, so the remaining end is supplied by the germline J gene. The chain carries TRBV5 and TRBJ2-1; TRBD1 might be the D (5 bases). The CDR3 spans 14 residues. Germline assignment: CDR1 LGHNA and CDR2 YNLKQL (reference sequence). Trimming cost V 4 bases and J 0 bases, with 7 bases left between them. CDR3 sequence reads: CASSPDINYAEQFF. The DNA read from the CDR3 is TGTGCCAGCAGCCCGGACATTAACTATGCT.

The sample holds many counts of this clone. Gene and germline names: mouse. The read falls 4 residues short of the CDR3 end, and the missing part is taken from the germline J gene. This sequence joins TRBV17 and TRBJ2-3; D not resolved. The CDR3 is made up of 13 amino acids. Trimming pared 2 bases from V and 1 base from J, leaving 4 bases between. Germline CDR1 MNHDT, CDR2 YYDKIL. The CDR3 bases that were read are TGTGCTAGCAGTAGACAGGGTGCAGAA. This translates into CASSRQGAE. The whole CDR3 sequence is CASSRQGAETLYF.